This record covers a single T cell receptor beta chain. The data were taken from a study of control samples from healthy donors and cancer patients. Sequencing was performed with immunoSEQ multiplex PCR; in TCRdb, only in-frame clones are kept and a portion is missing. The repertoire has about 120,000 clones, approximately 93% of them found once; the top ten carry approximately 8%. Trimming stripped 6 bases from V and 7 bases from J, with 18 bases between. The CDR3 spans 15 residues. CDR1 and CDR2 (germline): MDHEN, SYDVKM. V gene TRBV28 combines with J gene TRBJ1-4, with TRBD1 as a possible D gene (6 bases). This clonotype originated in a woman under 30 in good health. The sample was blood. The CDR3 DNA reads as TGTGCCAGCAGCTCATCGACAGGTTCTCGTGAAAAACTGTTTTTT. Residues: CASSSSTGSREKLFF.